The clone carrying this TCR beta chain was detected ten times or more. Its matching antigen is unknown. The source of the sample is a study of identical twins' blood T cells. Study-wide results and caveats: Abundant TCRbeta CDR3s overlapped more between twins than with unrelated donors. Environmental influences on twin similarity could not be excluded.

Each TCR cDNA library carried sample-specific barcodes on both ends. MiXCR, applied by TCRdb to the 5' RACE reads, yields one record per CDR3 protein. The profile shows a few hundred thousand distinct CDR3 sequences, about 28% of them singletons. Germline V gene sequence: CDR1 SGHTA, CDR2 FQGNSA. The CDR3 has 13 residues. The ends were cut back, 8 bases at V and 0 bases at J, with 8 bases in the middle. Donors were six healthy women in three monozygous twin pairs. The sample comprised PBMCs. The clonotype originates from a woman aged 18-55 years in good health. The chain joins TRBV7-2 to TRBJ1-3, with D unclear. CDR3 in amino acids: CASSRISGNTIYF. For the CDR3, the DNA is TGTGCCAGCTCACGGATCTCTGGAAACACCATATATTTT.